Presented here are 27 T cell receptor beta chains from one specimen sequenced in a study of blood T cell repertoires in COVID-19. Produced via immunoSEQ multiplex PCR; TCRdb's table is partial and in-frame only. Altogether about 250,000 clones are present, about four fifths being singletons, with the ten largest covering over 7.5%. Input material: peripheral blood. Every receptor here comes from a man at least 80 years old with acute or convalescent COVID-19.

This rearrangement joins TRBV6-1 to TRBJ2-7, with 10 bases identical to TRBD1. Germline lookup yields CDR1 MNHNS and CDR2 SASEGT. The V gene end was trimmed by 2 bases and the J gene end by 3 bases; junction bases not matched to a gene: 4. CDR3 size: 15 residues. The CDR3 region is CASSEMGTGVYEQYF. The DNA of the CDR3 is TGTGCCAGCAGTGAAATGGGGACAGGGGTCTACGAGCAGTACTTC.

The V and J genes are TRBV3-1 (or the pseudogene TRBV3-2) and TRBJ1-1; TRBD1 matches at 7 bases. Trimming took 4 bases from V and 0 from J; bases not matched to a gene: 2. This CDR3 comprises 14 residues. Germline values: CDR1 LGHDT, CDR2 YNNKEL (reference sequence). This CDR3 reads CASSRQGMNTEAFF. DNA of the CDR3: TGTGCCAGCAGCCGACAGGGAATGAACACTGAAGCTTTCTTT.

The J gene is TRBJ2-1, the V gene TRBV5-1; 7 bases agree with TRBD2. CDR1 and CDR2 (germline): SGHRS, YFSETQ. The V and J ends lost 4 bases and 8 bases, in that order; junction bases with no gene match: 15. This CDR3 comprises 16 residues. In nucleotides, the CDR3 is TGCGCCAGCAGCCCCCGAGGGGAGCCTGCGGGAGATGAGCAGTTCTTC. Its protein product is CASSPRGEPAGDEQFF.

The rearrangement joins TRBV2 to TRBJ1-1, with a possible D match to TRBD1 (5 bases). This CDR3 is built from 14 residues. Trimming left V 0 bases short and J 5 bases short, with 10 bases between. Germline values: CDR1 SNHLY, CDR2 FYNNEI. The CDR3 nucleotides are TGTGCCAGCAGTGAAGCCCCGGGGGGGACTGAAGCTTTCTTT. Encoded protein: CASSEAPGGTEAFF.

This clone was counted once. CDR3 protein: CASSIGGRIYEQYF. CDR3 DNA: TGTGCCAGTAGTATAGGCGGCAGAATCTACGAGCAGTACTTC. The chain employs TRBV19 and TRBJ2-7; no clear D gene. The CDR3 consists of 14 residues. Germline assignment: CDR1 LNHDA and CDR2 SQIVND (reference sequence). V was shortened by 1 base and J by 3 bases, with 10 bases between the two germline ends.

The gene calls are TRBV11-3 and TRBJ2-3; TRBD1 matches at 10 bases. The CDR3 extends over 15 amino acids. The ends lost 4 bases at V and 6 bases at J; junction bases unmatched: 7. In germline, CDR1 is SGHNT, CDR2 YENEEA. CDR3 amino acids: CASSSRDRGSDTQYF. The CDR3 nucleotides read TGTGCCAGCAGCTCCCGGGACAGGGGTTCGGATACGCAGTATTTT. The full variable domain, its missing parts supplied by reference TRBV11-3 and TRBJ2-3, is EAGVVQSPRYKIIEKKQPVAFWCNPISGHNTLYWYLQNLGQGPELLIRYENEEAVDDSQLPKDRFSAERLKGVDSTLKIQPAELGDSAVYLCASSSRDRGSDTQYFGPGTRLTVL.

J is TRBJ2-7 and V is TRBV2, with a weak D call TRBD1 (5 bases). Germline V gives CDR1 SNHLY, CDR2 FYNNEI. V dropped 8 bases and J dropped 3 bases, with 11 bases sitting between them. The CDR3 is made up of 12 amino acids. CDR3 sequence: CASVGQYYEQYF. The CDR3 coding sequence is TGTGCCAGCGTGGGGCAGTACTACGAGCAGTACTTC.

The rearrangement uses TRBV19 and TRBJ1-5; 9 nucleotides line up with TRBD1. V trimming: 2 bases; J trimming: 1 base; junction bases outside the gene matches: 12. The length of the CDR3 is 19 residues. Germline V gene lookup returns CDR1 LNHDA and CDR2 SQIVND (reference sequence). DNA for the CDR3: TGTGCCAGTAGTATATCCGGGACAGGGAAGTTTCTGAGCAATCAGCCCCAGCATTTT. Translation gives CASSISGTGKFLSNQPQHF.

This clone showed up just a few times. The chain joins TRBV7-8 to TRBJ1-2, with 7 bases fitting TRBD1. The V gene's germline CDR1 is SGHVS and CDR2 FQNEAQ. The CDR3 covers 17 residues. The ends lost 3 bases at V and 2 bases at J; junction bases unmatched: 12. Here the CDR3 DNA reads TGTGCCAGCAGCTTCTTAACAGGGGCCCCCTTAAACTATGGCTACACCTTC. Its translation is CASSFLTGAPLNYGYTF.

The rearrangement links TRBV5-1 to TRBJ2-7; possibly TRBD2 for D (8 bases). The germline V and J ends were trimmed by 7 bases and 7 bases, with 27 bases remaining between them. Per the germline V gene, CDR1 is SGHRS and CDR2 is YFSETQ. The CDR3 runs to 16 residues. The CDR3 is CASDPGGQGDLVEQYF. As DNA, the CDR3 is TGCGCCAGCGACCCGGGAGGGCAGGGGGACCTTGTGGAGCAGTACTTC. Together with reference TRBV5-1 and TRBJ2-7, the CDR3 gives the full variable domain: KAGVTQTPRYLIKTRGQQVTLSCSPISGHRSVSWYQQTPGQGLQFLFEYFSETQRNKGNFPGRFSGRQFSNSRSEMNVSTLELGDSALYLCASDPGGQGDLVEQYFGPGTRLTVT.

This chain links TRBV7-3 with TRBJ2-2; the D is unclear. Germline V gene data show CDR1 as SGHTA and CDR2 as FQGTGA. This CDR3 comprises 17 residues. Trimming removed 5 bases from V and 5 bases from J, with 21 bases in between. This CDR3 reads CASSRLNKEIKTGELFF. The DNA of the CDR3 is TGTGCCAGCAGCCGTTTAAATAAGGAGATTAAGACCGGGGAGCTGTTTTTT.

This clone was found once. This chain links TRBV19 with TRBJ1-4; 7 bases line up with TRBD1. The CDR3 extends over 15 amino acids. Germline V lookup: CDR1 LNHDA, CDR2 SQIVND (reference sequence). Germline trimming cut 9 bases from V and 0 bases from J; bases unmatched to any gene: 7. CDR3 sequence: CASRRGQATNEKLFF. The CDR3 DNA reads as TGTGCCAGCCGTCGAGGACAGGCAACTAATGAAAAACTGTTTTTT.

V usage is TRBV7-9 and J usage is TRBJ2-4; TRBD2 is a possible D gene (7 bases). V shed 5 bases and J shed 2 bases, with 16 bases lying between them. Germline CDR1 reads SEHNR; CDR2 reads FQNEAQ (reference sequence). The CDR3 is 16 residues long. CDR3 amino acids: CASSPRGGESKNIQYF. CDR3 bases: TGTGCCAGCAGCCCCCGAGGGGGGGAGTCCAAAAACATTCAGTACTTC.

The chain employs TRBV6-4 and TRBJ1-2, with TRBD1 as a possible D gene (6 bases). The CDR3 runs 15 residues. The germline V and J ends were trimmed by 5 bases and 8 bases, with 21 bases remaining between them. The germline V gene encodes CDR1 MRHNA and CDR2 SNTAGT. CDR3 nucleotide sequence: TGTGCCAGCAGTTTAACCCCCGGGACACCTTTCGGCTACACCTTC. Its translation: CASSLTPGTPFGYTF.

The chain joins TRBV19 to TRBJ1-2, with 10 bases that match TRBD1. There are 17 residues in the CDR3. Germline V gene lookup returns CDR1 LNHDA and CDR2 SQIVND (reference sequence). With 4 bases clipped from V and 4 bases from J, the junction kept 12 bases outside the gene matches. CDR3 DNA sequence: TGTGCCAGTAGTACAGCCCTCCGGGACAGGGGAACCTATGGCTACACCTTC. This codes for CASSTALRDRGTYGYTF.

In its sample, this clone was seen once. The V and J genes are TRBV6-5 and TRBJ2-7, with D perhaps matching TRBD1 (6 bases). This CDR3 is built from 13 residues. Trimming stripped 4 bases from V and 4 bases from J, with 11 bases between. The germline gives CDR1 MNHEY, CDR2 SVGAGI. The CDR3 here is CASSSWGQYEQYF. CDR3 in DNA: TGTGCCAGCAGTTCTTGGGGGCAGTACGAGCAGTACTTC.

The chain employs TRBV7-8 and TRBJ1-2, with TRBD1 matching over 7 bases. The junction had 11 bases not matched to a gene; V was cut back by 7 bases and J by 3 bases. This CDR3 is 15 amino acids long. The germline gives CDR1 SGHVS, CDR2 FQNEAQ. The CDR3 sequence: CASTGDSTRDYGYTF. The CDR3 DNA sequence: TGTGCCAGCACGGGGGACAGTACTAGGGACTATGGCTACACCTTC.

The chain is built from TRBV3-1 (or the pseudogene TRBV3-2) and TRBJ1-2; TRBD1 is a possible D gene (5 bases). This CDR3 contains 16 residues. Germline assignment: CDR1 LGHDT and CDR2 YNNKEL (reference sequence). Between the trimmed V and J ends, which lost 1 base and 5 bases, there was a span of 17 bases. The CDR3 loop is CASSQGTGGGRYGYTF. CDR3 nucleotide sequence: TGTGCCAGCAGCCAAGGAACTGGCGGGGGTCGATATGGCTACACCTTC.

The genes are TRBV29-1 and TRBJ2-4, with a possible D match to TRBD1 (6 bases). Per germline, CDR1 SQVTM and CDR2 ANQGSEA. V gave up 4 bases and J gave up 8 bases, with 12 bases separating them. The CDR3 totals 12 residues. The CDR3 sequence is CSVGQGSDIQYF. The CDR3 DNA sequence: TGCAGCGTTGGTCAGGGGTCTGACATTCAGTACTTC. The whole variable domain, remainder taken from reference TRBV29-1 and TRBJ2-4, is SAVISQKPSRDICQRGTSLTIQCQVDSQVTMMFWYRQQPGQSLTLIATANQGSEATYESGFVIDKFPISRPNLTFSTLTVSNMSPEDSSIYLCSVGQGSDIQYFGAGTRLSVL.

V and J are TRBV2 and TRBJ2-1; 12 bases agree with TRBD2. Germline lookup yields CDR1 SNHLY and CDR2 FYNNEI. Unmatched junction bases numbered 7, after V lost 4 bases and J lost 9 bases. The CDR3 is made up of 15 amino acids. The CDR3 nucleotides are TGTGCCAGCAGTGTCTCTAGCGGGGGGGCCGCTGAGCAGTTCTTC. Protein: CASSVSSGGAAEQFF.

The chain recombines TRBV6-6 with TRBJ1-4; a possible D gene is TRBD1 (6 bases). Trimming removed 4 bases from V and 4 bases from J, with 13 bases in between. The CDR3 length is 15 residues. Germline assignment: CDR1 MNHNY and CDR2 SVGAGI (reference sequence). The CDR3 coding sequence is TGTGCCAGCAGTTCCCCAGGGGCCCTTAATGAAAAACTGTTTTTT. It yields the protein CASSSPGALNEKLFF.

The J gene is TRBJ1-1, the V gene TRBV27; maybe TRBD1 (6 bases). Looked up from germline, CDR1 is MNHEY and CDR2 is SMNVEV (reference sequence). This CDR3 is built from 15 residues. Deletions cut 5 bases from V and 6 bases from J, with 19 bases between. The CDR3 spells CASSAPGPKGAEAFF. Written as DNA, the CDR3 is TGTGCCAGCAGTGCTCCCGGACCCAAGGGGGCTGAAGCTTTCTTT.

J is TRBJ1-5 and V is TRBV27; D gene ambiguous. Germline V gene lookup returns CDR1 MNHEY and CDR2 SMNVEV (reference sequence). The CDR3 covers 13 residues. Trimming pared 0 bases from V and 4 bases from J, leaving 4 bases between. Here the CDR3 reads CASSLSSNQPQHF. The DNA for the CDR3 is TGTGCCAGCAGTTTATCTTCGAATCAGCCCCAGCATTTT.

The J gene is TRBJ1-1, the V gene TRBV6-6; 8 nucleotides match TRBD1. The CDR3 consists of 15 residues. Trimming removed 4 bases from V and 7 bases from J; junction bases left unmatched: 11. Per germline, CDR1 MNHNY and CDR2 SVGAGI (reference sequence). This CDR3 is CASSSSPGTGGEAFF. For the CDR3, the DNA is TGTGCCAGCAGTTCATCTCCCGGGACAGGTGGTGAAGCTTTCTTT.

Here the CDR3 DNA reads TGTGCCAGCTCACCTAGAAGCGCGGGAGAGGGAAACAATGAGCAGTTCTTC. It specifies CASSPRSAGEGNNEQFF. The chain employs TRBV18 and TRBJ2-1, with 7 bases aligning to TRBD2. Germline lookup yields CDR1 KGHSH and CDR2 LQKENI. Germline trimming cut 3 bases from V and 5 bases from J; bases unmatched to any gene: 13. This CDR3 is built from 17 residues.

The chain recombines TRBV10-3 with TRBJ1-4, with D possibly TRBD1 on 6 matching bases. The ends were cut back, 0 bases at V and 1 base at J, with 9 bases in the middle. This CDR3 has 16 residues. The germline CDR1 and CDR2 sequences are ENHRY and SYGVKD. CDR3 amino acids: CAISESKQGTNEKLFF. The CDR3 DNA sequence: TGTGCCATCAGTGAGTCGAAACAGGGAACTAATGAAAAACTGTTTTTT.

The sample holds a few counts of this clone. The chain has TRBV25-1 and TRBJ2-7; 7 positions match TRBD1. Trimming at V came to 2 bases and at J to 3 bases, leaving 10 bases not matched to a gene. This CDR3 comprises 16 residues. Per the germline V gene, CDR1 is MGHDK and CDR2 is SYGVNS. The CDR3 DNA follows: TGTGCCAGCAGTGAACCGAGTGGGGACAGTTACTACGAGCAGTACTTC. Its protein product is CASSEPSGDSYYEQYF.